Listed here are 29 T cell receptor beta chains from one sample, sequenced in a study of T cells in Graves' hyperthyroidism and ophthalmopathy. TCR beta CDR3 regions were amplified from RNA transcripts. An initial round of RT-PCR targeting the TCR CDR3 relied on the HTBI primer set. TCRdb used MiXCR to reprocess the multiplex PCR reads, holding one entry per CDR3 protein. The repertoire holds some 270,000 distinct CDR3 sequences, with approximately 24% as singletons. What was sequenced was blood. These receptors were obtained from a woman in her thirties or forties with Graves' ophthalmopathy.

This clonotype has a count of ten or more. The CDR3 coding sequence is TGTGCCAGCACGAGCTCGACAGGAATTCTTACCGAGCAGTACTTC. Translating it yields CASTSSTGILTEQYF. The genes are TRBV28 and TRBJ2-7; perhaps TRBD1 as D (6 bases). The V end was cut by 7 bases, the J end by 6 bases, with 22 bases between. The V gene's germline CDR1 is MDHEN and CDR2 SYDVKM. The CDR3 runs 15 residues.

The CDR3 bases are TGTGCCAGCAGTTTTGTGGGACAGGGGGGCTATGGCTACACCTTC. This translates into CASSFVGQGGYGYTF. The V call is TRBV28, the J call TRBJ1-2, with 11 bases aligning to TRBD1. CDR3 size: 15 residues. The germline CDR1 and CDR2 sequences are MDHEN and SYDVKM. Germline trimming cut 3 bases from V and 4 bases from J; bases unmatched to any gene: 4.

This clonotype has a single count. One junction end disagrees with the germline gene, perhaps due to a read error. V and J are TRBV12-3 or TRBV12-4 and TRBJ2-6; 10 bases align to TRBD1. This CDR3 has 16 amino acids. CDR3 region: CASSPGQGIGATVLTF. CDR3 nucleotides: TGTGCCAGCAGCCCGGGACAGGGGATTGGGGCCACCGTCCTGACTTTC.

The rearrangement joins TRBV24-1 to TRBJ2-5; 8 nucleotides align to TRBD2. Per germline, CDR1 KGHDR and CDR2 SFDVKD. The CDR3 loop spans 14 amino acids. J lost 2 bases, V lost 9 bases, and 7 bases had no gene match. This chain's CDR3 is CATARGGPQETQYF. CDR3 bases: TGTGCCACCGCCCGGGGGGGCCCACAAGAGACCCAGTACTTC.

This clonotype has a count of ten or more. The chain is built from TRBV28 and TRBJ2-2; D not certain. In germline, CDR1 is MDHEN, CDR2 SYDVKM. V dropped 3 bases and J dropped 3 bases, with 8 bases sitting between them. The CDR3 is made up of 14 amino acids. The CDR3 spells CASSLVGYTGELFF. CDR3 nucleotides: TGTGCCAGCAGTTTGGTGGGCTACACCGGGGAGCTGTTTTTT.

In this sample, this clonotype turned up a few times. The chain employs TRBV12-3 or TRBV12-4 and TRBJ2-7; TRBD2 agrees at 10 bases. Losses at the gene ends were 4 bases for V and 7 bases for J; bases not matched to a gene: 7. This CDR3 has 14 residues. The CDR3 is CASSSAGGRGEQYF. The CDR3 DNA reads TGTGCCAGCAGTTCAGCGGGAGGGCGTGGAGAGCAGTACTTC.

This clonotype appeared many times. This chain links TRBV28 with TRBJ1-2; possible D gene TRBD1, 6 bases. V was pared by 4 bases and J by 2 bases, with 8 bases between. This CDR3 is built from 13 residues. The germline V gene encodes CDR1 MDHEN and CDR2 SYDVKM. Here the CDR3 reads CASSSGTNYGYTF. In nucleotides, the CDR3 is TGTGCCAGCAGTTCCGGGACAAACTATGGCTACACCTTC.

This clonotype came up a few times. The chain joins TRBV2 to TRBJ1-1; D possibly corresponds to TRBD1 (5 bases). Trimming removed 4 bases from V and 0 bases from J, with 12 bases in between. There are 15 residues in the CDR3. Germline lookup yields CDR1 SNHLY and CDR2 FYNNEI. The CDR3 nucleotides read TGTGCCAGCAGTGTTACAGGATACATGAACACTGAAGCTTTCTTT. Amino acid sequence: CASSVTGYMNTEAFF.

This clonotype was seen many times. The CDR3 is CASSVVGLGGYTF. In DNA form, the CDR3 reads TGTGCCAGCAGCGTAGTGGGGTTGGGCGGCTACACCTTC. This rearrangement joins TRBV9 to TRBJ1-2; D is undetermined. The V end lost 0 bases, the J end lost 8 bases, and 11 bases lay between the germline ends. CDR3 size: 13 residues. CDR1 is SGDLS and CDR2 is YYNGEE in the germline V gene.

This chain joins TRBV24-1 and TRBJ2-2, with 10 bases aligning to TRBD1. The CDR3 extends over 16 amino acids. Germline CDR1 is KGHDR and CDR2 is SFDVKD. With 4 bases clipped from V and 4 bases from J, the junction kept 5 bases outside the gene matches. DNA of the CDR3: TGTGCCACCAGTGACCAGGGACAGGGGAGCACCGGGGAGCTGTTTTTT. Its protein is CATSDQGQGSTGELFF.

There are many counts of this clonotype. V is TRBV7-3 and J is TRBJ2-7; 7 bases line up with TRBD1. Trimming took 5 bases from V and 6 from J; bases not matched to a gene: 7. The CDR3 consists of 13 residues. Germline V CDR1 and CDR2: SGHTA, FQGTGA. The CDR3 reads CASSLRQGSEQYF. CDR3 DNA: TGTGCCAGCAGCCTCAGACAGGGAAGCGAGCAGTACTTC.

The chain couples TRBV30 to TRBJ1-5, with 9 bases fitting TRBD1. J lost 4 bases, V lost 5 bases, and 6 bases had no gene match. The CDR3 is 14 amino acids. Germline CDR1 and CDR2: GTSNPN and SVGIG (reference sequence). The CDR3 DNA reads as TGTGCCTGGGCCGGGGACAGGGAAAATCAGCCCCAGCATTTT. This codes for CAWAGDRENQPQHF.

In this sample, this clonotype turned up many times. The chain carries TRBV7-8 and TRBJ1-1; TRBD1 agrees at 9 bases. V trimming: 3 bases; J trimming: 4 bases; junction bases outside the gene matches: 9. This CDR3 is built from 16 residues. From germline, CDR1 is SGHVS and CDR2 FQNEAQ. As DNA, the CDR3 is TGTGCCAGCAGCTTGTCGACAGGGGGTAGGGGCACTGAAGCTTTCTTT. Its protein is CASSLSTGGRGTEAFF. Using reference TRBV7-8 and TRBJ1-1 for the parts outside the CDR3, the full variable domain is GAGVSQSPRYKVAKRGQDVALRCDPISGHVSLFWYQQALGQGPEFLTYFQNEAQLDKSGLPSDRFFAERPEGSVSTLKIQRTQQEDSAVYLCASSLSTGGRGTEAFFGQGTRLTVV.

Worth noting for this clonotype: One junction end disagrees with the germline gene, perhaps due to a read error. The chain employs TRBV19 and TRBJ1-1; possibly TRBD1 for D (5 bases). The CDR3 consists of 16 residues. Germline V gene lookup returns CDR1 LNHDA and CDR2 SQIVND (reference sequence). CDR3 nucleotides: TGTGCCAGTAATATAGGGCTGGGGACTCCGAACACTGAAGCTTTCTTT. This sequence encodes CASNIGLGTPNTEAFF.

In its sample, this clonotype was seen many times. This rearrangement joins TRBV9 to TRBJ1-2; the match to TRBD1 covers 7 bases. CDR1 and CDR2 from the germline V gene are SGDLS and YYNGEE. This CDR3 comprises 15 residues. Trimming cost V 2 bases and J 4 bases; bases outside gene matches: 8. This chain's CDR3 is CASSVGDSRIYGYTF. DNA of the CDR3: TGTGCCAGCAGCGTGGGGGACAGCCGGATCTATGGCTACACCTTC.

This clonotype was counted at least ten times. The chain carries TRBV28 and TRBJ2-7, with D possibly being TRBD2 (5 bases). The CDR3 loop spans 14 amino acids. CDR1 is MDHEN, CDR2 SYDVKM, per germline. V lost 4 bases to trimming and J lost 0 bases, with 10 bases between them. This chain's CDR3 is CASSSFGSSYEQYF. The DNA of the CDR3 is TGTGCCAGCAGTTCTTTTGGGAGCTCCTACGAGCAGTACTTC.

This clonotype showed up many times. The chain couples TRBV30 to TRBJ2-7, with 11 bases identical to TRBD2. CDR3 size: 13 residues. Germline assignment: CDR1 GTSNPN and CDR2 SVGIG (reference sequence). V was clipped by 4 bases and J by 5 bases; unmatched bases: 4. The CDR3 nucleotides are TGTGCCTGGAATTTAGCGGGAGGGAACGAGCAGTACTTC. This translates into CAWNLAGGNEQYF.

This clonotype was recorded many times. The CDR3 bases are TGTGCCAGCAGCCAACCTGGACAGGGTCTGATGAACACTGAAGCTTTCTTT. Its translation: CASSQPGQGLMNTEAFF. V gene TRBV3-1 combines with J gene TRBJ1-1, with 8 nucleotides matching TRBD1. The germline V gene has CDR1 LGHDT and CDR2 YNNKEL (reference sequence). The CDR3 length is 17 residues. Germline trimming cut 2 bases from V and 0 bases from J; bases unmatched to any gene: 8.

This chain joins TRBV7-6 and TRBJ2-5; D not resolved. The V end lost 4 bases, the J end lost 1 base, and 10 bases lay between the germline ends. Germline V CDR1 and CDR2: SGHVS, FNYEAQ. This CDR3 is 14 amino acids long. CDR3 sequence (DNA): TGTGCCAGCAGCTCACTTGCCGTCCAAGAGACCCAGTACTTC. Protein: CASSSLAVQETQYF. The entire variable domain, with the rest obtained from reference TRBV7-6 and TRBJ2-5, is as follows: GAGVSQSPRYKVTKRGQDVALRCDPISGHVSLYWYRQALGQGPEFLTYFNYEAQQDKSGLPNDRFSAERPEGSISTLTIQRTEQRDSAMYRCASSSLAVQETQYFGPGTRLLVL.

In its sample, this clonotype was seen many times. The chain joins TRBV5-1 to TRBJ2-7; perhaps TRBD2 as D (6 bases). V was clipped by 0 bases and J by 5 bases, with 18 bases between them. The germline gives CDR1 SGHRS, CDR2 YFSETQ. This CDR3 comprises 16 residues. CDR3 amino acids: CASSLASQVGGHEQYF. The CDR3 DNA reads TGCGCCAGCAGCTTGGCTTCCCAGGTGGGGGGACACGAGCAGTACTTC.

In its sample, this clonotype was seen many times. The chain joins TRBV4-1 to TRBJ2-7; TRBD2 matches 7 bases. CDR1 is MGHRA and CDR2 is YSYEKL in the germline V gene. CDR3 length: 15 residues. Germline trimming cut 1 base from V and 2 bases from J; bases unmatched to any gene: 5. CDR3 sequence reads: CASSQGDREAYEQYF. For the CDR3, the DNA is TGCGCCAGCAGCCAAGGAGATCGGGAGGCCTACGAGCAGTACTTC.

At least ten counts were recorded for this clonotype. The chain recombines TRBV5-1 with TRBJ2-7; 14 nucleotides agree with TRBD2. There are 19 residues in the CDR3. CDR1 SGHRS and CDR2 YFSETQ come from the germline V gene. The V and J ends lost 5 bases and 4 bases, in that order; junction bases with no gene match: 17. Here the CDR3 reads CASSSGLAGGYGLGYEQYF. DNA of the CDR3: TGCGCCAGCAGTTCCGGACTAGCGGGAGGCTATGGGTTGGGGTACGAGCAGTACTTC. The whole variable domain, remainder taken from reference TRBV5-1 and TRBJ2-7, is KAGVTQTPRYLIKTRGQQVTLSCSPISGHRSVSWYQQTPGQGLQFLFEYFSETQRNKGNFPGRFSGRQFSNSRSEMNVSTLELGDSALYLCASSSGLAGGYGLGYEQYFGPGTRLTVT.

This clonotype showed up many times. The V call is TRBV14, the J call TRBJ1-4; 7 bases align to TRBD1. V lost 2 bases and J lost 4; bases outside the gene matches: 4. The CDR3 consists of 15 residues. Germline V lookup: CDR1 SGHDN, CDR2 FVKESK. The CDR3 region is CASSQPGQLNEKLFF. The CDR3 region has the DNA TGTGCCAGCAGCCAACCGGGACAGCTTAATGAAAAACTGTTTTTT.

This clonotype was seen many times. The V gene is TRBV9, the J gene TRBJ2-5, with D unclear. Trimming cost V 1 base and J 5 bases, with 15 bases left between them. The CDR3 contains 15 residues. Germline loops: CDR1 SGDLS, CDR2 YYNGEE. CDR3 nucleotides: TGTGCCAGCAGCGTATCCAGTGTGCCCAGGGAGACCCAGTACTTC. It is translated as CASSVSSVPRETQYF. The whole variable domain, remainder taken from reference TRBV9 and TRBJ2-5, is DSGVTQTPKHLITATGQRVTLRCSPRSGDLSVYWYQQSLDQGLQFLIQYYNGEERAKGNILERFSAQQFPDLHSELNLSSLELGDSALYFCASSVSSVPRETQYFGPGTRLLVL.

This clonotype was recorded many times. The chain uses TRBV11-2 and TRBJ2-2, with 10 bases lining up with TRBD2. The germline CDR1 and CDR2 sequences are SGHAT and FQNNGV. This CDR3 has 17 residues. The V and J ends lost 3 bases and 0 bases, in that order; junction bases with no gene match: 4. CDR3 nucleotides: TGTGCCAGCAGCTTGGTAGCGGGAGGCGCGAACACCGGGGAGCTGTTTTTT. It codes for CASSLVAGGANTGELFF.

The chain links TRBV6-1 to TRBJ1-2, with TRBD1 matching over 10 bases. This CDR3 has 13 residues. Per germline, CDR1 MNHNS and CDR2 SASEGT. V trimming: 11 bases; J trimming: 4 bases; junction bases outside the gene matches: 7. The CDR3 loop is CAGGQGLSYGYTF. CDR3 sequence (DNA): TGTGCCGGGGGACAGGGGCTAAGCTATGGCTACACCTTC.

V gene TRBV28 combines with J gene TRBJ2-7; D might be TRBD2 (6 bases). CDR3 length: 14 amino acids. Trimming pared 4 bases from V and 2 bases from J, leaving 12 bases between. The germline gives CDR1 MDHEN, CDR2 SYDVKM. The CDR3 is CASSWEVSPYEQYF. CDR3 nucleotide sequence: TGTGCCAGCAGTTGGGAGGTTTCGCCCTACGAGCAGTACTTC.

In the case of this clonotype: Possible read error: a much larger clone is one base away. The chain uses TRBV28 and TRBJ1-5; 8 nucleotides line up with TRBD1. Looked up from germline, CDR1 is MDHEN and CDR2 is SYDVKM. The CDR3 runs to 15 residues. CDR3 DNA sequence: TGTGCCAGCTCACCCGGGACAGGCCCCCATCAGCCCCAGCTTTTT. This translates into CASSPGTGPHQPQLF.

This clonotype was counted many times. V is TRBV28 and J is TRBJ2-7, with 10 bases aligning to TRBD1. Trimming cost V 7 bases and J 7 bases; bases outside gene matches: 10. The CDR3 is made up of 14 amino acids. Germline CDR1 reads MDHEN; CDR2 reads SYDVKM. CDR3 bases: TGTGCCAGCACCCCGACAGGGGGCCGTCGGGAGCAGTACTTC. It encodes CASTPTGGRREQYF.